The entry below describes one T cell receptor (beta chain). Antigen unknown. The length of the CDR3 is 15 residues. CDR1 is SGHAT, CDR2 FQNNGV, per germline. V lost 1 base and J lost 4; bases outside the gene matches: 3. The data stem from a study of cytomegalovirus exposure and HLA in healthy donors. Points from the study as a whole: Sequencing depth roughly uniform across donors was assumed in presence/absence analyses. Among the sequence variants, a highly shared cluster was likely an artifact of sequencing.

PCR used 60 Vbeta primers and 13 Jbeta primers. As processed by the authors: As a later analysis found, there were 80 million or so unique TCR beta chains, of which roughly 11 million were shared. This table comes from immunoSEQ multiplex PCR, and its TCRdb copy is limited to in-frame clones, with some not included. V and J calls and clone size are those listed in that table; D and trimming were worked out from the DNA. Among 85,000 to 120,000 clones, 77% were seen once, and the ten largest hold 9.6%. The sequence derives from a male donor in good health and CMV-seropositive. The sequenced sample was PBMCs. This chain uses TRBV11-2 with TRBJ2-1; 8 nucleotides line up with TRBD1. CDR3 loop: CASSLAGGDYNEQFF. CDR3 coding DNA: TGTGCCAGCAGCTTAGCAGGGGGCGATTACAATGAGCAGTTCTTC.